Below, 8 T cell receptor beta chains from the same sample are listed, as sequenced in a study of blood T cell repertoires in COVID-19. Sequencing used immunoSEQ multiplex PCR; TCRdb keeps in-frame clones, though not all of them. The sample includes some 87,000 clones, over 70% of them seen just once. The specimen was peripheral blood. These receptors all stem from a man between 45 and 60 years old who had recovered from COVID-19.

CDR3 nucleotides: TGTGCCAGCAGTTCCGGGACTAGAGGCAATGAGCAGTTCTTC. It is translated as CASSSGTRGNEQFF. The chain recombines TRBV2 with TRBJ2-1; 8 bases match TRBD2. The CDR3 consists of 14 residues. V lost 5 bases to trimming and J lost 6 bases; unmatched junction nucleotides: 6. The V gene's germline CDR1 is SNHLY and CDR2 FYNNEI.

This chain joins TRBV11-2 and TRBJ1-6; TRBD1 matches at 9 bases. From germline, CDR1 is SGHAT and CDR2 FQNNGV. J gave up 11 bases and V 3 bases, and 5 bases lay outside the gene matches. CDR3 length: 14 residues. CDR3 loop: CASSLTGGVTPLHF. The CDR3 DNA reads TGTGCCAGCAGCTTGACAGGGGGAGTCACACCCCTCCACTTT.

V gene TRBV5-5 combines with J gene TRBJ2-6; 8 bases are shared with TRBD1. The CDR3 length is 15 residues. Germline CDR1 reads SGHKS; CDR2 reads YYEKEE (reference sequence). The ends lost 2 bases at V and 5 bases at J; junction bases unmatched: 3. CDR3 coding DNA: TGTGCCAGCAGCTTTGGACAGGGCTGGGCCAACGTCCTGACTTTC. This translates into CASSFGQGWANVLTF.

This chain uses TRBV29-1 with TRBJ2-4, with D perhaps matching TRBD2 (6 bases). The V end was cut by 4 bases, the J end by 8 bases, with 15 bases between. The CDR3 loop spans 13 amino acids. Germline V gives CDR1 SQVTM, CDR2 ANQGSEA. CDR3 nucleotide sequence: TGCAGCGTTGCCCCGGGGGTAGGAGACATTCAGTACTTC. Translating gives CSVAPGVGDIQYF.

This clone has a single count. The junction shows a germline mismatch at one end, possibly a read error. V gene TRBV5-5 combines with J gene TRBJ2-7; D ambiguous. Germline CDR1 SGHKS, CDR2 YYEKEE (reference sequence). The CDR3 loop spans 13 amino acids. CDR3 protein: CASSLNQLDVGWF. The CDR3 region has the DNA TGTGCCAGCAGCTTGAATCAGCTAGACGTAGGTTGGTTC.

This clone was recorded only once. The chain recombines TRBV25-1 with TRBJ2-7; D is possibly TRBD2 (6 bases). CDR3 length equals 15 residues. Germline V gene sequence: CDR1 MGHDK, CDR2 SYGVNS. V was pared by 5 bases and J by 11 bases, with 25 bases between. The CDR3 DNA reads as TGTGCCAGCAGTTTGGGAGGACTCACGGACTCTCGGGAGTACTTC. This gives the protein CASSLGGLTDSREYF.

J is TRBJ1-5 and V is TRBV3-1 (or the pseudogene TRBV3-2), with no clear D. V lost 4 bases, J lost 0 bases, and 10 bases lay in between. CDR3 size: 15 residues. The V gene's germline CDR1 is LGHDT and CDR2 YNNKEL (reference sequence). CDR3 in DNA: TGTGCCAGCAGCCGAAACAGTGATAGCAATCAGCCCCAGCATTTT. Translation gives CASSRNSDSNQPQHF.

The CDR3 loop is CASGLSISGDGELFF. CDR3 in DNA: TGTGCTAGTGGTTTGTCTATATCGGGGGACGGGGAGCTGTTTTTT. V and J are TRBV12-5 and TRBJ2-2, with a possible D match to TRBD2 (6 bases). The CDR3 runs to 15 residues. V was cut by 2 bases and J by 7 bases, with 14 bases left in between. Germline V CDR1 and CDR2: LGHNT, FRNRAP. Combining the CDR3 with reference TRBV12-5 and TRBJ2-2 gives the whole variable domain DARVTQTPRHKVTEMGQEVTMRCQPILGHNTVFWYRQTMMQGLELLAYFRNRAPLDDSGMPKDRFSAEMPDATLATLKIQPSEPRDSAVYFCASGLSISGDGELFFGEGSRLTVL.